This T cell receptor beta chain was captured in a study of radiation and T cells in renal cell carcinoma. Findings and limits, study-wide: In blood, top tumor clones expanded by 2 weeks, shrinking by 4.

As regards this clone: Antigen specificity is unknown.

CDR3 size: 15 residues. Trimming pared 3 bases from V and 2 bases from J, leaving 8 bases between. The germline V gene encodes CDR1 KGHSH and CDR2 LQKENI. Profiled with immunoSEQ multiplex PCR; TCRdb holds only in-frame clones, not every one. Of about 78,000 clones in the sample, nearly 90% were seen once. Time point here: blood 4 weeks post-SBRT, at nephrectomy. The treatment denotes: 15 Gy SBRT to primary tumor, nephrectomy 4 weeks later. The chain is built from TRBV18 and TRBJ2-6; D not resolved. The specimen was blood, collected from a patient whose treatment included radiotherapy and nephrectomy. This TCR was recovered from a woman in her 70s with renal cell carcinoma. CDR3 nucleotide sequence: TGTGCCAGCTCACCGTCGGGTGCTGGGGCCAACGTCCTGACTTTC. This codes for CASSPSGAGANVLTF.